Below, 26 T cell receptor beta chains from the same sample are listed, as sequenced in a study of regulatory T cells in long-lasting Graves disease. The TCR beta library used iRepertoire HTBI primers with Arm-PCR amplification of CDR3. TCRdb itself ran the multiplex PCR reads through MiXCR, one entry per CDR3 protein. The table has hundreds of thousands of distinct CDR3 sequences, about 14% seen once. The sample's time point: newly diagnosed GD, antithyroid drugs for less than 3 months. RNA from PBMCs was the source of the TCR library. The sample consisted of peripheral blood mononuclear cells (PBMCs), taken at new diagnosis, from a patient treated with antithyroid drugs. The receptors come from a female donor with Graves disease.

The V call is TRBV24-1, the J call TRBJ2-1; TRBD1 matches at 7 bases. The germline V gene encodes CDR1 KGHDR and CDR2 SFDVKD. V dropped 3 bases and J dropped 1; count of bases not matched to a gene: 11. This CDR3 has 18 residues. The CDR3 DNA sequence: TGTGCCACCAGTGATCCTAAGACAGGGCCTGATTCCTACAATGAGCAGTTCTTC. Encoded protein: CATSDPKTGPDSYNEQFF.

This clonotype has more than one count but fewer than ten. The chain employs TRBV11-2 and TRBJ1-2; D gene uncertain. The ends were cut back, 2 bases at V and 8 bases at J, with 9 bases in the middle. Germline V gene data show CDR1 as SGHAT and CDR2 as FQNNGV. This CDR3 spans 12 amino acids. CDR3 sequence reads: CASSLRQDGYTF. The CDR3 DNA reads as TGTGCCAGCAGCTTACGTCAGGACGGCTACACCTTC.

This clonotype came up a few times. The rearrangement uses TRBV9 and TRBJ1-1; perhaps TRBD1 as D (5 bases). The CDR3 totals 12 residues. V was trimmed by 6 bases and J by 11 bases, leaving 17 bases between them. Germline V gene data show CDR1 as SGDLS and CDR2 as YYNGEE. CDR3 DNA: TGTGCCAGCACCGGGCCGGGCAGGGACGCTTTCTTT. Translating it yields CASTGPGRDAFF.

This clonotype was observed many times. This rearrangement joins TRBV6-1 to TRBJ2-5, with D uncertain. Germline values: CDR1 MNHNS, CDR2 SASEGT. Trimming took 2 bases from V and 4 from J, leaving 11 bases between them. This CDR3 has 14 amino acids. CDR3 amino acids: CASSEMATGETQYF. DNA for the CDR3: TGTGCCAGCAGTGAAATGGCGACGGGAGAGACCCAGTACTTC.

This clonotype was counted many times. The V gene is TRBV11-2, the J gene TRBJ1-1; D is perhaps TRBD1 (6 bases). V was pared by 1 base and J by 7 bases, with 13 bases between. Germline loops: CDR1 SGHAT, CDR2 FQNNGV. The CDR3 runs to 14 residues. The CDR3 spells CASSLAPGEDEAFF. In DNA form, the CDR3 reads TGTGCCAGCAGCTTAGCCCCAGGGGAAGATGAAGCTTTCTTT. Variable domain in full (rest from reference TRBV11-2 and TRBJ1-1): EAGVAQSPRYKIIEKRQSVAFWCNPISGHATLYWYQQILGQGPKLLIQFQNNGVVDDSQLPKDRFSAERLKGVDSTLKIQPAKLEDSAVYLCASSLAPGEDEAFFGQGTRLTVV.

The sample holds many counts of this clonotype. This sequence joins TRBV28 and TRBJ2-3; 11 bases line up with TRBD2. The CDR3 covers 16 residues. Germline V lookup: CDR1 MDHEN, CDR2 SYDVKM. J lost 5 bases, V lost 1 base, and 5 bases had no gene match. Here the CDR3 DNA reads TGTGCCAGCAGTTTATCAGCACTAGCGGGAGAAGATACGCAGTATTTT. This codes for CASSLSALAGEDTQYF.

This clonotype was seen ten or more times. The gene calls are TRBV11-2 and TRBJ1-1; D call uncertain. Per germline, CDR1 SGHAT and CDR2 FQNNGV. Between the trimmed V and J ends, which lost 7 bases and 3 bases, there was a span of 18 bases. This CDR3 has 15 residues. Here the CDR3 DNA reads TGTGCCAGCACCCCCATCGGGAGACGGGACACTGAAGCTTTCTTT. Protein product: CASTPIGRRDTEAFF.

This clonotype was seen ten or more times. This rearrangement joins TRBV13 to TRBJ1-6; D gene unclear. Germline values: CDR1 PRHDT, CDR2 FYEKMQ (reference sequence). The CDR3 is 13 amino acids. V was shortened by 3 bases and J by 10 bases, with 10 bases between the two germline ends. In DNA form, the CDR3 reads TGTGCCAGCAGCTTTGGGGAGGGCTCACCCCTCCACTTT. This sequence encodes CASSFGEGSPLHF.

This clonotype was counted ten times or more. This chain joins TRBV4-1 and TRBJ2-7; no reliable D call. The CDR3 loop spans 17 amino acids. Trimming shortened V by 1 base and J by 1 base, and 17 bases separated the two germline ends. Germline V gene data show CDR1 as MGHRA and CDR2 as YSYEKL. The CDR3 is CASSQVSVLTTSYEQYF. Here the CDR3 DNA reads TGCGCCAGCAGCCAAGTTTCGGTACTAACGACTTCCTACGAGCAGTACTTC.

There are a few counts of this clonotype. This may be a read error, as it is one base from a much larger clone. The CDR3 nucleotides are TGCAGTGCTGGAGGGACTGGCGGTTACAATGAGCAGTTCTTC. This translates into CSAGGTGGYNEQFF. This rearrangement joins TRBV20-1 to TRBJ2-1; weak D call: TRBD2 (6 bases). Trimming stripped 5 bases from V and 4 bases from J, with 15 bases between. This CDR3 comprises 14 residues. Germline CDR1 DFQATT, CDR2 SNEGSKA (reference sequence).

Only a few counts were recorded for this clonotype. A much more abundant neighbour one base away suggests this may be a read error. In DNA form, the CDR3 reads TGTGCCAGCAGAGACGCAGGGTCCCAGCATTTT. Its protein product is CASRDAGSQHF. The chain uses TRBV2 and TRBJ1-5; D is possibly TRBD1 (5 bases). Germline CDR1 is SNHLY and CDR2 is FYNNEI. V was pared by 6 bases and J by 11 bases, with 11 bases between. The CDR3 spans 11 residues.

The J gene is TRBJ1-2, the V gene TRBV4-1; maybe TRBD1 (5 bases). In germline, CDR1 is MGHRA, CDR2 YSYEKL. V was pared by 4 bases and J by 6 bases, with 18 bases between. The CDR3 has 15 amino acids. Written as DNA, the CDR3 is TGCGCCAGCAGCCCCGGGACCTCCGAGTCCCATGGCTACACCTTC. It encodes CASSPGTSESHGYTF.

Many counts were recorded for this clonotype. V usage is TRBV28 and J usage is TRBJ2-1; 8 nucleotides match TRBD2. This CDR3 comprises 15 residues. J lost 4 bases, V lost 6 bases, and 8 bases had no gene match. Germline CDR1 is MDHEN and CDR2 is SYDVKM. The CDR3 protein is CASSPEIAGYNEQFF. The CDR3 nucleotides read TGTGCCAGCAGCCCTGAGATAGCGGGGTACAATGAGCAGTTCTTC.

This clonotype was counted at least ten times. The chain uses TRBV5-5 and TRBJ1-1; possibly TRBD1 for D (6 bases). Trimming removed 1 base at V and 6 bases at J, with 16 bases between. Germline CDR1 SGHKS, CDR2 YYEKEE (reference sequence). The length of the CDR3 is 15 residues. The CDR3 DNA reads as TGTGCCAGCAGCTTGATTCGCGGGGGGCCGCCTGAAGCTTTCTTT. This sequence encodes CASSLIRGGPPEAFF. The variable domain in full, with the rest retrieved from reference TRBV5-5 and TRBJ1-1, is DAGVTQSPTHLIKTRGQQVTLRCSPISGHKSVSWYQQVLGQGPQFIFQYYEKEERGRGNFPDRFSARQFPNYSSELNVNALLLGDSALYLCASSLIRGGPPEAFFGQGTRLTVV.

This clonotype was picked up many times. This chain connects TRBV4-1 to TRBJ2-3; tentatively, D is TRBD1 or TRBD2 (6 bases each). Between the trimmed V and J ends, which lost 0 bases and 3 bases, there was a span of 10 bases. CDR3 length: 15 amino acids. From germline, CDR1 is MGHRA and CDR2 YSYEKL. The CDR3 protein is CASSQDTGRTDTQYF. CDR3 nucleotide sequence: TGCGCCAGCAGCCAAGATACAGGGAGGACAGATACGCAGTATTTT.

This clonotype was seen many times. The V call is TRBV4-1, the J call TRBJ1-6; D is unresolved. Trimming left V 4 bases short and J 0 bases short, with 7 bases between. Germline CDR1 MGHRA, CDR2 YSYEKL. The CDR3 covers 15 residues. CDR3: CASSPTSSYNSPLHF. CDR3 DNA sequence: TGCGCCAGCAGCCCGACGAGCTCCTATAATTCACCCCTCCACTTT.

The chain joins TRBV19 to TRBJ2-3, with D possibly TRBD2 on 6 matching bases. Germline assignment: CDR1 LNHDA and CDR2 SQIVND (reference sequence). This CDR3 spans 14 amino acids. Trimming left V 10 bases short and J 5 bases short, with 19 bases between. The CDR3 DNA follows: TGTGCCACGCAGGTGGAGGGGTCTGAAGATACGCAGTATTTT. As protein: CATQVEGSEDTQYF.

In this sample, this clonotype turned up many times. The chain recombines TRBV12-3 or TRBV12-4 with TRBJ1-1, with D possibly being TRBD1 (5 bases). This CDR3 region has 13 residues. Trimming removed 6 bases at V and 1 base at J, with 9 bases between. The CDR3 nucleotides read TGTGCCAGCAGGACCAGGGAGAACACTGAAGCTTTCTTT. The encoded protein is CASRTRENTEAFF.

This clonotype has a count of ten or more. The rearrangement uses TRBV2 and TRBJ2-2; D might be TRBD1 (6 bases). CDR3 length equals 14 residues. V was clipped by 6 bases and J by 1 base, with 9 bases between them. CDR1 and CDR2 from the germline V gene are SNHLY and FYNNEI. Here the CDR3 reads CASRGTLNTGELFF. CDR3 DNA: TGTGCCAGCAGGGGGACATTGAACACCGGGGAGCTGTTTTTT.

At least ten counts were recorded for this clonotype. The genes are TRBV12-3 or TRBV12-4 and TRBJ2-7, with 11 bases aligning to TRBD1. The J segment lost 2 bases and the V segment lost 1 base, leaving 10 bases of the junction unmatched. CDR3 size: 18 residues. The CDR3 loop reads CASSLGPEPGQGAYEQYF. CDR3 nucleotide sequence: TGTGCCAGCAGTTTAGGGCCGGAACCGGGACAGGGGGCCTACGAGCAGTACTTC.

This chain uses TRBV5-6 with TRBJ1-5; TRBD1 might be the D (5 bases). The CDR3 runs 14 residues. V was shortened by 4 bases and J by 7 bases, with 15 bases between the two germline ends. The germline CDR1 and CDR2 sequences are SGHDT and YYEEEE. This CDR3 is CASSEFGWGQPQHF. CDR3 nucleotide sequence: TGTGCCAGCAGCGAGTTCGGGTGGGGGCAGCCCCAGCATTTT.

This clonotype was observed at least ten times. The V gene is TRBV27, the J gene TRBJ1-2; the D gene is possibly TRBD1 (5 bases). Germline CDR1 and CDR2: MNHEY and SMNVEV (reference sequence). The CDR3 runs to 15 residues. V was trimmed by 5 bases and J by 3 bases, leaving 16 bases between them. The CDR3 nucleotides read TGTGCCAGCAGTCTTAGAGGTTTCAGGGACTATGGCTACACCTTC. Encoded protein: CASSLRGFRDYGYTF.

This clonotype was observed many times. CDR3 in amino acids: CASSPSGLAGEETQYF. DNA for the CDR3: TGTGCCAGCAGCCCCTCCGGACTAGCGGGAGAAGAGACCCAGTACTTC. The rearrangement uses TRBV13 and TRBJ2-5, with 13 nucleotides matching TRBD2. The germline V gene has CDR1 PRHDT and CDR2 FYEKMQ (reference sequence). This CDR3 is built from 16 residues. The J segment lost 3 bases and the V segment lost 5 bases, leaving 6 bases of the junction unmatched.

In nucleotides, the CDR3 is TGTGCCAGCAGTTTATTAGATGATCGGGACAGTTTTAATCAGCCCCAGCATTTT. Translation: CASSLLDDRDSFNQPQHF. The genes are TRBV28 and TRBJ1-5; 7 bases fit TRBD1. This CDR3 region has 18 residues. Germline CDR1 and CDR2: MDHEN and SYDVKM. After removal of 1 base from V and 4 bases from J, the junction contained 13 bases not matched to a gene.

To note about this clonotype: A far larger clone is just one base off, so this is likely a read error. The CDR3 is CASSPRGSAHPYF. The CDR3 nucleotides are TGTGCCAGCAGTCCCCGGGGCTCCGCTCATCCATACTTC. V and J are TRBV28 and TRBJ2-5; D may be TRBD1 or TRBD2 (5 bases each). V dropped 5 bases and J dropped 14 bases, with 21 bases sitting between them. Germline values: CDR1 MDHEN, CDR2 SYDVKM. The CDR3 consists of 13 residues.

This clonotype was observed once. The junction departs from the called germline gene at one end, perhaps through a read error. The chain joins TRBV24-1 to TRBJ2-5; D perhaps matches TRBD2 (6 bases). Per germline, CDR1 KGHDR and CDR2 SFDVKD. This CDR3 region has 14 residues. The CDR3 here is CPTSDTGEGKTQYF. The CDR3 DNA sequence: TGTCCCACCAGTGATACGGGGGAAGGAAAGACCCAGTACTTC.